The T cell receptor (beta chain) described here comes from a study of blood T cell repertoires in COVID-19. As processed by the authors: It was from reference gene primer amplification that nucleated cell counts were estimated. Only in-frame clones appear in the TCRdb table, and some are missing; sequencing was by immunoSEQ multiplex PCR. V and J calls and clone size are given by that table; D and trimming were obtained from the DNA. The table has 200,000 to 250,000 clones, around 91% seen once; the top ten hold about 4.8%. The CDR3 extends over 15 amino acids. Per the germline V gene, CDR1 is SGHVS and CDR2 is FQNEAQ. With V trimmed by 4 bases and J by 1 base, 5 bases remained unmatched.

This clonotype was sampled from a woman in her thirties or forties with acute or convalescent COVID-19. The material sequenced was peripheral blood. The V gene is TRBV7-8, the J gene TRBJ1-1; 8 bases line up with TRBD1. Written as DNA, the CDR3 is TGTGCCAGCAGCTCCCGGACAGGGCAGAACACTGAAGCTTTCTTT. It yields the protein CASSSRTGQNTEAFF.